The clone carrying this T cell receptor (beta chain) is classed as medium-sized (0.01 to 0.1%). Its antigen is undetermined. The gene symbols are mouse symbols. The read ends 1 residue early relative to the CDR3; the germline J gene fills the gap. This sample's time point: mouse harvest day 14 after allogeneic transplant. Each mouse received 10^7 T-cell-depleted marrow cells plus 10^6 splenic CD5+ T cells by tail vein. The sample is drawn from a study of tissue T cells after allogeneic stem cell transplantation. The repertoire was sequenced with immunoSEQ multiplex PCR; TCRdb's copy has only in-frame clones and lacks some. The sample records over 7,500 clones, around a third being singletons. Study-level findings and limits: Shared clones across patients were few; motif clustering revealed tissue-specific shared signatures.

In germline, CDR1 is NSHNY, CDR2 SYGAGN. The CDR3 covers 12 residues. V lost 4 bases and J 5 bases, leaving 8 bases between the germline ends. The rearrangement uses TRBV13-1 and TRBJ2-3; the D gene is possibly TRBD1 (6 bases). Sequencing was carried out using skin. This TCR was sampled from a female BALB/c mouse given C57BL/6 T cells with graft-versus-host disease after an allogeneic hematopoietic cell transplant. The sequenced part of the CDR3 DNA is TGTGCCAGCAGTCTACAGGGAGAAACGCTGTAT. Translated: CASSLQGETLY. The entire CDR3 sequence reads CASSLQGETLYF.